The 8 T cell receptor beta chains below all came from one sample that was sequenced in a study of TIL therapy for anti-PD-1-resistant metastatic lung cancer (dated by TCRdb to about 2021). Using bias-controlled multiplex PCR with the immunoSEQ v3 hsTCRB kit, the TCR beta CDR3 regions were amplified from genomic DNA. Here the immuneACCESS table is served through TCRdb, limited to in-frame sequences with V and J called. Missing clones are a known gap in these copies; in checked studies unresolved V genes cover under half, and the rest lacks a known reason. This sample lists approximately 27,000 clones; approximately 72% were detected once. The top ten clonotypes cover 7% to 9.5% of the sample. The time point label on this specimen signifies: pre-treatment sample, taken before nivolumab and TIL therapy. The baseline tumor samples, taken from the same resection that was used to grow TIL, were excised metastases, most often pleural nodules or supraclavicular lymph nodes.

This specimen consisted of tumor tissue, obtained at baseline. The receptor source for this set is a person aged 25-80 years with non-small cell lung cancer.

The chain employs TRBV25-1 and TRBJ1-4; the D gene is possibly TRBD1 (6 bases). Germline CDR1 is MGHDK and CDR2 is SYGVNS. The V end lost 5 bases, the J end lost 7 bases, and 14 bases lay between the germline ends. This CDR3 region has 14 residues. CDR3 coding DNA: TGTGCCAGCAGTAAACAGGGTAGGGGTGAAAAACTGTTTTTT. The encoded protein is CASSKQGRGEKLFF.

The chain joins TRBV7-9 to TRBJ2-3; a possible D gene is TRBD1 (6 bases). From germline, CDR1 is SEHNR and CDR2 FQNEAQ (reference sequence). The CDR3 sequence is 12 residues long. The V and J ends lost 5 bases and 9 bases respectively, with 12 bases between them. CDR3 loop: CASSPGQMTQYF. The CDR3 DNA reads TGTGCCAGCAGCCCAGGACAGATGACGCAGTATTTT. Full variable domain (remainder filled in from reference TRBV7-9 and TRBJ2-3): DTGVSQNPRHKITKRGQNVTFRCDPISEHNRLYWYRQTLGQGPEFLTYFQNEAQLEKSRLLSDRFSAERPKGSFSTLEIQRTEQGDSAMYLCASSPGQMTQYFGPGTRLTVL.

The V gene is TRBV12-5, the J gene TRBJ2-7, with 7 positions matching TRBD2. CDR1 LGHNT and CDR2 FRNRAP come from the germline V gene. Unmatched junction bases numbered 7, after V lost 6 bases and J lost 2 bases. The CDR3 is 14 residues long. CDR3 nucleotide sequence: TGTGCTAGTGGGTCGGCGGGGGTAACCTACGAGCAGTACTTC. Translated: CASGSAGVTYEQYF.

The table lists this clone with a few counts. V is TRBV19 and J is TRBJ1-1; D is ambiguous. CDR1 and CDR2 from the germline V gene are LNHDA and SQIVND (reference sequence). Between the trimmed V and J ends, which lost 0 bases and 2 bases, there was a span of 10 bases. The CDR3 has 15 residues. CDR3 sequence: CASSIEIRPNTEAFF. For the CDR3, the DNA is TGTGCCAGTAGTATAGAGATTCGCCCCAACACTGAAGCTTTCTTT.

The chain employs TRBV10-1 and TRBJ1-4; 9 bases are shared with TRBD1. Germline V gene sequence: CDR1 WNHNN, CDR2 SYGVQD (reference sequence). The CDR3 totals 13 residues. V was pared by 10 bases and J by 6 bases, with 6 bases of the junction left unmatched. CDR3 nucleotides: TGCGCCACCAATGACAGGGGGGATGAAAAACTGTTTTTT. As protein: CATNDRGDEKLFF.

The chain joins TRBV7-3 to TRBJ2-7, with 7 positions matching TRBD1. The J segment lost 6 bases and the V segment lost 2 bases, leaving 10 bases of the junction unmatched. The length of the CDR3 is 15 residues. CDR1 and CDR2 from the germline V gene are SGHTA and FQGTGA. In DNA, the CDR3 is TGTGCCAGCAGCTTATTGGCCAGGGGGTTCGGCGAGCAGTACTTC. It yields the protein CASSLLARGFGEQYF.

This rearrangement joins TRBV6-5 to TRBJ2-3, with D perhaps TRBD1 (6 bases). The V gene's germline CDR1 is MNHEY and CDR2 SVGAGI. Trimming cost V 0 bases and J 5 bases, with 15 bases left between them. The CDR3 spans 16 residues. DNA for the CDR3: TGTGCCAGCAGTTACTCCGTACTACAGGGCTTAGATACGCAGTATTTT. This sequence encodes CASSYSVLQGLDTQYF.

The rearrangement uses TRBV29-1 and TRBJ2-7; D remains unclear. CDR3 length equals 12 residues. V lost 4 bases to trimming and J lost 4 bases, with 11 bases between them. The germline V gene encodes CDR1 SQVTM and CDR2 ANQGSEA. CDR3 DNA: TGCAGCGTTGTTTCCAATGGATACGAGCAGTACTTC. Its protein product is CSVVSNGYEQYF.